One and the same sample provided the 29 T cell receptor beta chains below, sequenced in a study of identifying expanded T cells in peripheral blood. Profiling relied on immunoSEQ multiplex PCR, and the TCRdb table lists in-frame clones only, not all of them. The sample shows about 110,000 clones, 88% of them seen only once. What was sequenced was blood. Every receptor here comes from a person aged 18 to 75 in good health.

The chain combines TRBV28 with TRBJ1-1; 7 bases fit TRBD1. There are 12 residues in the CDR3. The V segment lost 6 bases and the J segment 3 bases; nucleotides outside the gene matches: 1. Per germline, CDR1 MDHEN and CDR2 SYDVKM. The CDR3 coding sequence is TGTGCCAGCAGGGACAGGTACACTGAAGCTTTCTTT. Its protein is CASRDRYTEAFF.

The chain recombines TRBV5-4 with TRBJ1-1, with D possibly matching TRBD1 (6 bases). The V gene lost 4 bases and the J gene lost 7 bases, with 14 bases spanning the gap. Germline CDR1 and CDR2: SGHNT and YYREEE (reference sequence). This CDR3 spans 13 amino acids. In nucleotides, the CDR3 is TGTGCCAGCAGCGCGGACAGACGCCATGAAGCTTTCTTT. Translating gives CASSADRRHEAFF.

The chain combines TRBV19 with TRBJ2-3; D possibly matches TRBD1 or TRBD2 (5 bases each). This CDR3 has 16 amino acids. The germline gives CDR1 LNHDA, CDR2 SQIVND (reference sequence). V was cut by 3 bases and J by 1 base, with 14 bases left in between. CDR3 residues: CASSILAGTRTDTQYF. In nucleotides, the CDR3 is TGTGCCAGTAGTATCCTGGCAGGGACCCGCACAGATACGCAGTATTTT.

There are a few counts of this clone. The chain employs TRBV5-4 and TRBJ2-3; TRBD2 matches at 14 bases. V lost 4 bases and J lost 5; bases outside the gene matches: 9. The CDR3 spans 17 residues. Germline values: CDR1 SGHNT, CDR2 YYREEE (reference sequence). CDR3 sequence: CASSSTPGLAGEDTQYF. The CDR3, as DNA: TGTGCCAGCAGCAGCACTCCGGGACTAGCGGGGGAAGATACGCAGTATTTT.

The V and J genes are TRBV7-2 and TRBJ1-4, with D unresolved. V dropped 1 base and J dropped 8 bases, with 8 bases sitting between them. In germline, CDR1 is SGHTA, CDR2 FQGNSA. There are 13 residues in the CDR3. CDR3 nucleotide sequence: TGTGCCAGCAGCTTAGTAGTCGAAGAAAAACTGTTTTTT. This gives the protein CASSLVVEEKLFF.

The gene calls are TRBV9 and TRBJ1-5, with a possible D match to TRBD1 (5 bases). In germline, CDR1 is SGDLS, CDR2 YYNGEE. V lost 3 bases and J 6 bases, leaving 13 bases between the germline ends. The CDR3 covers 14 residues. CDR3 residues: CASSAWGGGQPQHF. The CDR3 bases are TGTGCCAGCAGCGCCTGGGGGGGAGGTCAGCCCCAGCATTTT.

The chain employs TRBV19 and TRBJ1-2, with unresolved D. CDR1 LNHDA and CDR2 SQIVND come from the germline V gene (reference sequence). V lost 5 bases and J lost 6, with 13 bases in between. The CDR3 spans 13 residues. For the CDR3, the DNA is TGTGCCAGTAGTCTACGCCAAGGAGATGGCTACACCTTC. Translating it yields CASSLRQGDGYTF.

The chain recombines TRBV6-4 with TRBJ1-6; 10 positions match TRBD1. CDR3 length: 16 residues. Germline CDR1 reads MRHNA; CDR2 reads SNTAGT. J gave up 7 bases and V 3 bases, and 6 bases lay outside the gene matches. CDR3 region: CASSDTDRGGNSPLHF. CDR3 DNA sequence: TGTGCCAGCAGTGATACGGACAGGGGGGGCAATTCACCCCTCCACTTT.

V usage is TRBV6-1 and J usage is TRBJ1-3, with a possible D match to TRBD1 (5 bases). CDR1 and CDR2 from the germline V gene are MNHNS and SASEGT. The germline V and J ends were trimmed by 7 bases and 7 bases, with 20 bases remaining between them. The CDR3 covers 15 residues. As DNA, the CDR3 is TGTGCCAGCATACTGAGCATGGGGCCACAGAACACCATATATTTT. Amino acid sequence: CASILSMGPQNTIYF.

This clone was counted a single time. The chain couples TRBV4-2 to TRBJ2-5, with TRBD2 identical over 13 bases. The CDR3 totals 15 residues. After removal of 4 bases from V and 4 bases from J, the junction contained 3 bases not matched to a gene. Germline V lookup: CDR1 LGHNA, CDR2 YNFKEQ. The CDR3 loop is CASSLTSGGSETQYF. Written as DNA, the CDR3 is TGTGCCAGCAGCCTGACTAGCGGGGGGTCAGAGACCCAGTACTTC.

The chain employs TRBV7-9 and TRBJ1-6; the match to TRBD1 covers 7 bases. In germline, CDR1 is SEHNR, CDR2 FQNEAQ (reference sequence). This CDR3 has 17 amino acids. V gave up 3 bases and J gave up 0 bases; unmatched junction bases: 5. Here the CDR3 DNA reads TGTGCCAGCAGCTTGGTGACAGGGAGCTCCTATAATTCACCCCTCCACTTT. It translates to CASSLVTGSSYNSPLHF.

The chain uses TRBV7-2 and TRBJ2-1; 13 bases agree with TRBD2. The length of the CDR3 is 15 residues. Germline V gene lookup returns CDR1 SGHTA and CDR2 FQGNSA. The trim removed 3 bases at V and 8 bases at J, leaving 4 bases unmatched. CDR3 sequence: CASSFGLAGADEQFF. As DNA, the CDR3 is TGTGCCAGCAGCTTTGGACTAGCGGGAGCGGATGAGCAGTTCTTC.

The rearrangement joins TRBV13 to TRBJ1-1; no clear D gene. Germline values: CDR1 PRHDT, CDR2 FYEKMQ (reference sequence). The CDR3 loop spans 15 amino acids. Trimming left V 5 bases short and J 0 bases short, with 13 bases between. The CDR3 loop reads CASSRTPPVNTEAFF. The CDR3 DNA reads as TGTGCCAGCAGCCGGACCCCCCCAGTGAACACTGAAGCTTTCTTT.

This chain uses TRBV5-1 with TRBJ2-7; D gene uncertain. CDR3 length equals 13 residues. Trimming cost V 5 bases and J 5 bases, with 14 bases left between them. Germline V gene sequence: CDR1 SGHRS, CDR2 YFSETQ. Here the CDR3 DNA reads TGCGCCAGCAGTCGTAGGCCCGGAGACGAGCAGTACTTC. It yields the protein CASSRRPGDEQYF.

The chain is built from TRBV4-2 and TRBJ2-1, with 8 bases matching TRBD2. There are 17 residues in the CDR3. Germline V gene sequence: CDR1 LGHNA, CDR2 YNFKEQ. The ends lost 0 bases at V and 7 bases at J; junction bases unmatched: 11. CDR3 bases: TGTGCCAGCAGCCAAGATGTCGGGGGGGCCCTTCGGAATGAGCAGTTCTTC. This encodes CASSQDVGGALRNEQFF.

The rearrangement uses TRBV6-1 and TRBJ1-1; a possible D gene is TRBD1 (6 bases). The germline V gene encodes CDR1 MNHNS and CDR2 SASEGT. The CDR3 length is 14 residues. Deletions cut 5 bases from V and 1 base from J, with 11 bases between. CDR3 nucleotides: TGTGCCAGCAGTTTACAGACAGGGAACACTGAAGCTTTCTTT. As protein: CASSLQTGNTEAFF.

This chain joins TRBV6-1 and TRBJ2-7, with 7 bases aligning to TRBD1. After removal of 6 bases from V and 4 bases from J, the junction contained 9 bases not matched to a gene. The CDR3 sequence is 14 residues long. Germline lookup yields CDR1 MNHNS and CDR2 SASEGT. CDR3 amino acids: CASRLRQGRYEQYF. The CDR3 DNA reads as TGTGCCAGCAGGCTGCGACAGGGTCGGTACGAGCAGTACTTC.

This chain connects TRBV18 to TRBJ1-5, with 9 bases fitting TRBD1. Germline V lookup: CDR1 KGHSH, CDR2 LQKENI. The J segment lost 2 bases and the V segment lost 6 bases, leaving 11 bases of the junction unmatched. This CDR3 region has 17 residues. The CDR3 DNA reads TGTGCCAGCTCCAACCCGGGACAGGGTTTGGGCAATCAGCCCCAGCATTTT. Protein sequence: CASSNPGQGLGNQPQHF.

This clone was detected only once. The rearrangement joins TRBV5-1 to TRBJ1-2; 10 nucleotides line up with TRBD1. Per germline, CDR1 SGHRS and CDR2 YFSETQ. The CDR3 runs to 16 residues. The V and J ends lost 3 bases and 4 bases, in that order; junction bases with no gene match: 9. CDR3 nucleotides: TGCGCCAGCAGCTCGCAACCCGACAGGGGGCTCTATGGCTACACCTTC. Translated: CASSSQPDRGLYGYTF.

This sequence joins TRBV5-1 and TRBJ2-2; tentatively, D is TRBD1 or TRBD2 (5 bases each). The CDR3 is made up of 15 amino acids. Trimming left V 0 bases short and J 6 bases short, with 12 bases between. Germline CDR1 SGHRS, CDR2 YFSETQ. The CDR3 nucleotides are TGCGCCAGCAGCTTGGGGACACGGGGTTCCGGGGAGCTGTTTTTT. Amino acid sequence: CASSLGTRGSGELFF.

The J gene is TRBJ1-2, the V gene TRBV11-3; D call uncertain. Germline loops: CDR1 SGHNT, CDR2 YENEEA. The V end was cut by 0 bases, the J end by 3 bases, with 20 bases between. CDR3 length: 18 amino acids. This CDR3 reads CASSLDPKTVEKDYGYTF. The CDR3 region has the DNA TGTGCCAGCAGCTTAGATCCAAAAACGGTAGAAAAGGACTATGGCTACACCTTC. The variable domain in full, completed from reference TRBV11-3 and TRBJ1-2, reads EAGVVQSPRYKIIEKKQPVAFWCNPISGHNTLYWYLQNLGQGPELLIRYENEEAVDDSQLPKDRFSAERLKGVDSTLKIQPAELGDSAVYLCASSLDPKTVEKDYGYTFGSGTRLTVV.

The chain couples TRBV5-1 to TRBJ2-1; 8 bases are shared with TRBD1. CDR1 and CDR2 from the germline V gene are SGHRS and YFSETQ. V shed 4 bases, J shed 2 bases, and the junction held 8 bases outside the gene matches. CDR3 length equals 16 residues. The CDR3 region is CASSGTGQGTYNEQFF. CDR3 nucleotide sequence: TGCGCCAGCAGCGGAACCGGACAGGGAACCTACAATGAGCAGTTCTTC.

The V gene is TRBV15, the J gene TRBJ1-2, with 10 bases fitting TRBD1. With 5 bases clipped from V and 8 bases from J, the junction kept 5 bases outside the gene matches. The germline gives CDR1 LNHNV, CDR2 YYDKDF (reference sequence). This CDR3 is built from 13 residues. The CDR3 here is CATSSTGGLGYTF. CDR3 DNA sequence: TGTGCCACCAGCTCGACAGGGGGCCTGGGCTACACCTTC.

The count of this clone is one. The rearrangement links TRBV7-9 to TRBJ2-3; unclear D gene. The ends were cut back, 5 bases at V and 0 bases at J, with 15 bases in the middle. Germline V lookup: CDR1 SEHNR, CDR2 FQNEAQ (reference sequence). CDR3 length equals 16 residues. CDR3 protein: CASSKLFGPSTDTQYF. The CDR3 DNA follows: TGTGCCAGCAGCAAACTTTTCGGGCCTAGCACAGATACGCAGTATTTT.

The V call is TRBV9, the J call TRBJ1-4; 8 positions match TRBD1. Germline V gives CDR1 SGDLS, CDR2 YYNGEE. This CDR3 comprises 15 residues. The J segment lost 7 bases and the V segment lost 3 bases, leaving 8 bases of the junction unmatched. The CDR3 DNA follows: TGTGCCAGCAGCGCGCAGGGGGCGCTTATTGAAAAACTGTTTTTT. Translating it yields CASSAQGALIEKLFF.

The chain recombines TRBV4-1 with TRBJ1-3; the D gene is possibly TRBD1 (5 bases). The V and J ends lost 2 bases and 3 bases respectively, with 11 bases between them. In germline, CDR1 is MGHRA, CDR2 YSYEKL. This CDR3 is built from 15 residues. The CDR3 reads CASSQRGLVGNTIYF. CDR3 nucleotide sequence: TGCGCCAGCAGCCAAAGGGGATTGGTTGGAAACACCATATATTTT.

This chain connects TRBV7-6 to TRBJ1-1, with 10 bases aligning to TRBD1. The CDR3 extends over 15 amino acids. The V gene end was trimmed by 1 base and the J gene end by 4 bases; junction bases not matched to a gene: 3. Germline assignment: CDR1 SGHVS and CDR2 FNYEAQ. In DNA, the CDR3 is TGTGCCAGCAGCTTAGATGGGGACAGGGGCACTGAAGCTTTCTTT. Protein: CASSLDGDRGTEAFF.

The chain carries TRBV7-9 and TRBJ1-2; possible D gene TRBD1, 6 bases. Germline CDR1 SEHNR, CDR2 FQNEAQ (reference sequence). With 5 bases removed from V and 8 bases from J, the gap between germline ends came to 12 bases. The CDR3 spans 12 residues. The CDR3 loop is CASSADRYGYTF. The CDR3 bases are TGTGCCAGCAGCGCCGACAGGTACGGCTACACCTTC.

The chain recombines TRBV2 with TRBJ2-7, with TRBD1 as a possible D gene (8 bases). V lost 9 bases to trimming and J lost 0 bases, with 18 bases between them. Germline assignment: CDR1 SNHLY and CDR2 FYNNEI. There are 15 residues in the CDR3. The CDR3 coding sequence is TGTGCCAGGGCGAGGGAGGGACAGGTCTCCTACGAGCAGTACTTC. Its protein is CARAREGQVSYEQYF.